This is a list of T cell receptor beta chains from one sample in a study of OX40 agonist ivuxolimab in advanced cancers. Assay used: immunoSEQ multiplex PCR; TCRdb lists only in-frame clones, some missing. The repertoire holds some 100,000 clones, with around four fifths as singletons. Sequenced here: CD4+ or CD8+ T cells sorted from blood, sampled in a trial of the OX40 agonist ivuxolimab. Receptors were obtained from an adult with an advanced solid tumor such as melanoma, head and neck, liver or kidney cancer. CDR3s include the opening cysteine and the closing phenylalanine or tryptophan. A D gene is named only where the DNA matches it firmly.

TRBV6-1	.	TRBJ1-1	CASSEEKSKNTEAFF
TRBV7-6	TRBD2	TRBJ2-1	CASSLKKGRTSGGKAYNEQFF
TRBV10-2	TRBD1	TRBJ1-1	CATRTAGTGGTEAFF
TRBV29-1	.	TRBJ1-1	CSFGGKGMNTEAFF
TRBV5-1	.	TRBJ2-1	CASSPPGGDYNEQFF
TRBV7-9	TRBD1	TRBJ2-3	CASSLVTGTDTQYF
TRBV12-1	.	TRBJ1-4	CASSYRRDREINEKLFF
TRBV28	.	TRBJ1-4	CASRGSSNEKLFF
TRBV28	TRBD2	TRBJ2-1	CASSRVWGGVGDNEQFF
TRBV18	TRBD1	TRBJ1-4	CASSVGQGVEEKLFF
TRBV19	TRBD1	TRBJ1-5	CASSRDRVQPQHF
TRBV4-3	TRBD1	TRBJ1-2	CASSQKPGGGYTF
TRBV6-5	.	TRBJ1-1	CASSYSSVMNTEAFF
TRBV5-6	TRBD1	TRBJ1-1	CASSTGQGFTEAFF
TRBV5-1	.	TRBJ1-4	CASSPGTTNEKLFF
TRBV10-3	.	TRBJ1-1	CAISADRSNTEAFF
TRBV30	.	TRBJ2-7	CAWSPTGYSYEQYF
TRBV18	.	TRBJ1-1	CASSPEGPEAFF
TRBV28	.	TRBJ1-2	CASSLTGRGNYGYTF
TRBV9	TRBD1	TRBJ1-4	CASSVARGSGEKLFF
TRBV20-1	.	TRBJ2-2	CSARTTGELFF
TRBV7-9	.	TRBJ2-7	CASSSGGGQGVIYEQYF
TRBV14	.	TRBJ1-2	CASSQDNGNYGYTF
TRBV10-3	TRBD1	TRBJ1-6	CAISGTGDNSPLHF
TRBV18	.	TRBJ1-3	CASSPSRSGNTIYF
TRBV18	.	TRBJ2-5	CASSAIGETQYF
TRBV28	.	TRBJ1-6	CASSSQGSYNSPLHF
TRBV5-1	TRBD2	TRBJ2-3	CASREGDTQYF
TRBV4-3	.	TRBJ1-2	CASSQDEGPCTF
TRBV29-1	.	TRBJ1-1	CSVDGGLEAFF
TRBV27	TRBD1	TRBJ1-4	CASRGDRANEKLFF
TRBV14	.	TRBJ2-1	CASSVQALNEQFF
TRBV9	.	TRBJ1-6	CASSARDAGDSPLHF
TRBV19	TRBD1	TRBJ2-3	CASSPGTVITTDTQYF
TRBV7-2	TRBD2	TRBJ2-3	CASSFMTSGGASTDTQYF
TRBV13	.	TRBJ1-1	CASSLSTEAFF
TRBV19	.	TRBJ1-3	CASTSLREDSGNTIYF
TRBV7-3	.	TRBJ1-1	CASSSQGSNTEAFF
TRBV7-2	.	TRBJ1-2	CASSSDRPLVGDGYTF
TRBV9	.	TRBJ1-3	CASSVSSHSSGNTIYF